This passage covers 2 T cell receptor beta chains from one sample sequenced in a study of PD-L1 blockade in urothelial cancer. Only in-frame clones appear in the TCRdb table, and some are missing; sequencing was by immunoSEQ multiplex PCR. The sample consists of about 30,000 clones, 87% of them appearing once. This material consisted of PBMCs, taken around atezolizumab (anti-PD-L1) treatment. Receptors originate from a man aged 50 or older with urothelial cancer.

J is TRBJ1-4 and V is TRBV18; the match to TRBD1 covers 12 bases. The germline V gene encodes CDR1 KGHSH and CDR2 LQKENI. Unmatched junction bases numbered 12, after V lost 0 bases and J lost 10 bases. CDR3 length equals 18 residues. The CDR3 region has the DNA TGTGCCAGCTCACCACCGGGTCCCGGGACAGGGGGCCTAGGAAAACTGTTTTTT. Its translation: CASSPPGPGTGGLGKLFF.

CDR3 amino acids: CTSSHPLRDRGPLGNQPQHF. Written as DNA, the CDR3 is TGCACCAGCAGCCATCCCCTCCGGGACAGGGGCCCTTTAGGCAATCAGCCCCAGCATTTT. The chain employs TRBV1 and TRBJ1-5; TRBD1 is the table's D call and was not checked against the DNA. TRBV1 is listed as a pseudogene. This CDR3 is 20 amino acids long.